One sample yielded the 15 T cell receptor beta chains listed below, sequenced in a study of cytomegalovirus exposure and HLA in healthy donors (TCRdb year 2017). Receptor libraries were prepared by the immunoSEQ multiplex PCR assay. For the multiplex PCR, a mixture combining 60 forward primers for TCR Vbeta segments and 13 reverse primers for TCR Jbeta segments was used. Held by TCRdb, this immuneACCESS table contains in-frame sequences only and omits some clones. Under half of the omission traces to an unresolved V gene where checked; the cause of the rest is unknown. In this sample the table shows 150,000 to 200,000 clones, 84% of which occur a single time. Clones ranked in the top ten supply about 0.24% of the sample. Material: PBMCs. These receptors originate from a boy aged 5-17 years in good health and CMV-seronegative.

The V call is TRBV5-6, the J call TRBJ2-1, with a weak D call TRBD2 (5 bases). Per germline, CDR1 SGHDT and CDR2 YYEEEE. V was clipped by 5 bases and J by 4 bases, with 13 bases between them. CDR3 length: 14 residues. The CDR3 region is CASRREFRYNEQFF. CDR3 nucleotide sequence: TGTGCCAGCAGGAGGGAATTTAGGTACAATGAGCAGTTCTTC.

For the CDR3, the DNA is TGTGCCATCGGTGGGGGACAGGGAGCCTACGAGCAGTACTTC. Translation: CAIGGGQGAYEQYF. The rearrangement uses TRBV10-3 and TRBJ2-7; 9 bases fit TRBD1. The length of the CDR3 is 14 residues. The trim removed 8 bases at V and 2 bases at J, leaving 7 bases unmatched. Germline lookup yields CDR1 ENHRY and CDR2 SYGVKD.

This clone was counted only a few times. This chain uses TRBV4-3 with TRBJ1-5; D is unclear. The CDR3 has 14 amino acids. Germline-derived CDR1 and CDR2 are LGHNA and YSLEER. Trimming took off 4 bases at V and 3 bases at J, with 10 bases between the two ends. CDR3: CASSPGGNNQPQHF. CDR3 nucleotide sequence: TGCGCCAGCAGCCCCGGCGGGAACAATCAGCCCCAGCATTTT.

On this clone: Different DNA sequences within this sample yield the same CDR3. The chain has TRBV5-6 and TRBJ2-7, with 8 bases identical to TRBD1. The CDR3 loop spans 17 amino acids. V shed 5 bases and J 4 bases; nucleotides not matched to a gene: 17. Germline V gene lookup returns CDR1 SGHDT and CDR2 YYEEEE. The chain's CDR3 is CASRGFLSVQGEYEQYF. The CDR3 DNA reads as TGTGCCAGCAGGGGGTTCTTATCGGTACAGGGGGAATACGAGCAGTACTTC.

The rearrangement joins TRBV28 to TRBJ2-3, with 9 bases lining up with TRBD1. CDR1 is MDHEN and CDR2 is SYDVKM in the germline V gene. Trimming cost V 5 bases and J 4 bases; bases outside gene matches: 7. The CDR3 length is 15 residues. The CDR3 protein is CASSLGGQGPDTQYF. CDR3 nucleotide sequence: TGTGCCAGCAGTCTAGGGGGACAGGGACCAGATACGCAGTATTTT.

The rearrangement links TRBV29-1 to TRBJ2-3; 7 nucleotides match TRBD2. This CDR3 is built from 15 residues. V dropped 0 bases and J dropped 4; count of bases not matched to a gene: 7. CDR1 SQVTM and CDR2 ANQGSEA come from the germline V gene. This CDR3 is CSVEDRGGAPDTQYF. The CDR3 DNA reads TGCAGCGTTGAAGATAGGGGAGGGGCCCCAGATACGCAGTATTTT.

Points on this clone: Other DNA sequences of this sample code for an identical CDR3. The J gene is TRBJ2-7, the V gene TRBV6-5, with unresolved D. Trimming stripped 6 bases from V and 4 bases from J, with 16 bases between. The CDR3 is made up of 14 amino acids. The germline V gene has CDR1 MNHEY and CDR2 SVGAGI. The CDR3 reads CASSPDRSSYEQYF. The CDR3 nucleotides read TGTGCCAGCAGCCCTGACCGGAGCTCTTACGAGCAGTACTTC.

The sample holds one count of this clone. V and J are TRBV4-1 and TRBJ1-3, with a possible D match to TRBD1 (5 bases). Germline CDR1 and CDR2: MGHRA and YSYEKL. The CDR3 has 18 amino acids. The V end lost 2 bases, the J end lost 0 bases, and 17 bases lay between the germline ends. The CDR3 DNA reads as TGCGCCAGCAGCCAATACGCCTCCACAGGAAACTCTGGAAACACCATATATTTT. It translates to CASSQYASTGNSGNTIYF.

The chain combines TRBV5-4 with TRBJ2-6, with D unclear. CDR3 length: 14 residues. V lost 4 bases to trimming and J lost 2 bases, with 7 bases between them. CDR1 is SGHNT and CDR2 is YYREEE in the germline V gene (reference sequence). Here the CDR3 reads CASSPPPGANVLTF. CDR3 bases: TGTGCCAGCAGCCCCCCTCCTGGGGCCAACGTCCTGACTTTC.

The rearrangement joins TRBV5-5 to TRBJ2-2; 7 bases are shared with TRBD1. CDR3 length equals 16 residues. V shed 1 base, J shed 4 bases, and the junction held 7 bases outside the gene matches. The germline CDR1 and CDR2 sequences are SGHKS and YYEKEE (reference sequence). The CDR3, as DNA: TGTGCCAGCAGCTTGAGTTGGGACAGCGTCACCGGGGAGCTGTTTTTT. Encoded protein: CASSLSWDSVTGELFF.

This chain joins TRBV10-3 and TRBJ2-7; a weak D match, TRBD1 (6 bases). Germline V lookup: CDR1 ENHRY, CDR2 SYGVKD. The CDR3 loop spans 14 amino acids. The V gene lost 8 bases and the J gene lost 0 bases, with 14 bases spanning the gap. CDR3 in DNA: TGTGCCATCTCTCAGGGGCTGATCTCCTACGAGCAGTACTTC. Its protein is CAISQGLISYEQYF.

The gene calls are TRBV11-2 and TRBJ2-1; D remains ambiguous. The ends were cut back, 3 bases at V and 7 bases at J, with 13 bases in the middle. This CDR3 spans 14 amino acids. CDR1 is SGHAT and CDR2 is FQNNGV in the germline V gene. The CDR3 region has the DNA TGTGCCAGCAGCTTGTTTGCCAGATTGAATGAGCAGTTCTTC. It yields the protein CASSLFARLNEQFF.

Here the CDR3 DNA reads TGCGCCAGCAGCCGTAGGGACAGGGCGGAGACCCAGTACTTC. This encodes CASSRRDRAETQYF. V is TRBV5-1 and J is TRBJ2-5, with TRBD1 matching over 9 bases. CDR1 and CDR2 from the germline V gene are SGHRS and YFSETQ. V shed 4 bases, J shed 5 bases, and the junction held 6 bases outside the gene matches. There are 14 residues in the CDR3.

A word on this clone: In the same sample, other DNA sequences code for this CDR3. CDR3 sequence (DNA): TGTGCCAGCAGCTTAGGCGATCGGGGTGGTACTGAAGCTTTCTTT. Encoded protein: CASSLGDRGGTEAFF. V gene TRBV7-9 combines with J gene TRBJ1-1; D remains unclear. V was pared by 1 base and J by 5 bases, with 14 bases between. Germline CDR1 is SEHNR and CDR2 is FQNEAQ (reference sequence). CDR3 size: 15 residues.

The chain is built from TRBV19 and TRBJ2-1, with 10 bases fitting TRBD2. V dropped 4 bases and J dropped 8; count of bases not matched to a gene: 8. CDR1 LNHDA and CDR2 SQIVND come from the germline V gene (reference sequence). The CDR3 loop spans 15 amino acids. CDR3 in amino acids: CASSRRSGGAHEQFF. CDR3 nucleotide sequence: TGTGCCAGTAGTAGAAGAAGCGGGGGGGCCCATGAGCAGTTCTTC.